This entry describes one T cell receptor beta chain. Its cognate antigen is unknown. A much larger clone differs by one base, so this may be a read error. This specimen comes from a study of response to subunit inactivated influenza vaccine. TCRdb itself ran the RT-PCR reads through MiXCR, one entry per CDR3 protein. The table has 400,000 to 550,000 distinct CDR3 sequences, about 25% seen once. Study-wide points: T cells newly recruited by each seasonal influenza vaccination are few, the authors suggested.

This TCR was recovered from a man aged 45-65 years who received an inactivated influenza vaccine. The sequencing here drew on CD4+ T cells sorted from PBMCs, taken more than 4 days after vaccination.

The CDR3 DNA sequence: TGTGCCTCCAGTGATTCACTCGGGACTAGCGGGATCCGTGAGCAGTTCTTC. Amino acids: CASSDSLGTSGIREQFF. This chain uses TRBV24-1 with TRBJ2-1; 13 bases are a match to TRBD2. In germline, CDR1 is KGHDR, CDR2 SFDVKD. The CDR3 spans 17 residues.